This T cell receptor beta chain was sequenced during a study of blood T cell repertoires in COVID-19. Study-wide context: Sites in the United States, Italy and Spain provided acute and convalescent COVID-19 samples. Sample material is recorded as cDNA or gDNA derived from T cells, B-cell-depleted T cells, or PBMCs.

V gave up 4 bases and J gave up 13 bases, with 21 bases separating them. Germline CDR1 SGHRS, CDR2 YFSETQ. The CDR3 is 15 amino acids. Authors' data handling: Amplifying reference gene primers gave estimates of nucleated cell counts. Profiling relied on immunoSEQ multiplex PCR, and the TCRdb table lists in-frame clones only, not all of them. That table is the source of V, J and clone size, and D and trimming were worked out from the DNA. This repertoire shows 55,000 to 65,000 clones, 60% to 80% found once; its top ten account for approximately 3%. The chain uses TRBV5-1 and TRBJ1-6; D perhaps matches TRBD1 (5 bases). Sequencing was performed on peripheral blood. This TCR was recovered from a man aged 60 to 69 with acute or convalescent COVID-19. DNA for the CDR3: TGCGCCAGCAGCCCTACTCAGGGTACCCTCGCGCCCCTCCACTTT. Translation gives CASSPTQGTLAPLHF. The full variable domain, in which reference TRBV5-1 and TRBJ1-6 provide the parts outside the CDR3, is KAGVTQTPRYLIKTRGQQVTLSCSPISGHRSVSWYQQTPGQGLQFLFEYFSETQRNKGNFPGRFSGRQFSNSRSEMNVSTLELGDSALYLCASSPTQGTLAPLHFGNGTRLTVT.